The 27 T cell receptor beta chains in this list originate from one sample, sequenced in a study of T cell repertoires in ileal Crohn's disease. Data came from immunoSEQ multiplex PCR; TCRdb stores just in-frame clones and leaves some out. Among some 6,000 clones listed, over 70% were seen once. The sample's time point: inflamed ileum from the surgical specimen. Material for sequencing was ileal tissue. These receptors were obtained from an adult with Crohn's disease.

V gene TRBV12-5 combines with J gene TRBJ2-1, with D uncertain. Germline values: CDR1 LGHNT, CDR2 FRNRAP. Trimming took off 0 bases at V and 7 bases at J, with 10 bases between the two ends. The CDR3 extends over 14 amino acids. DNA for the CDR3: TGTGCTAGTGGTTTGGTACCGATCAATAATGAGCAGTTCTTC. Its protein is CASGLVPINNEQFF.

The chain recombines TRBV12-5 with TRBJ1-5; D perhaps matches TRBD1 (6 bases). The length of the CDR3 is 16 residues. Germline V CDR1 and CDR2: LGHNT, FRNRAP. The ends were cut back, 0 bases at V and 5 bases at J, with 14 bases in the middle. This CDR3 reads CASGLVRTAQHQPQHF. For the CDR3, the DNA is TGTGCTAGTGGTTTGGTACGGACAGCCCAACATCAGCCCCAGCATTTT.

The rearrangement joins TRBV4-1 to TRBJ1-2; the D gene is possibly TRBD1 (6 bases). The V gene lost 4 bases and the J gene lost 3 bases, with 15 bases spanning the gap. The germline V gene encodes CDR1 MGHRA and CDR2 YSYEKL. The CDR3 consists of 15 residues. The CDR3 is CASSPQGRMDYGYTF. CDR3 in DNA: TGCGCCAGCAGCCCGCAGGGGAGGATGGACTATGGCTACACCTTC.

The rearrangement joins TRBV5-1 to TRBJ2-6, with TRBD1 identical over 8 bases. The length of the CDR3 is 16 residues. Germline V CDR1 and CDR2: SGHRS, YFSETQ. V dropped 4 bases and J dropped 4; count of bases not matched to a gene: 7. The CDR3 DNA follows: TGCGCCAGCAGCGGACAGGGAATGTTCGGGGCCAACGTCCTGACTTTC. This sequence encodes CASSGQGMFGANVLTF.

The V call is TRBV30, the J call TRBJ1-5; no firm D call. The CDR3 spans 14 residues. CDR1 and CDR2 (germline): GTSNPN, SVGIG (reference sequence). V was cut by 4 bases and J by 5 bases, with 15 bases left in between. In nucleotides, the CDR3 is TGTGCCTGGACTTCCATTCGGGGAGATCAGCCCCAGCATTTT. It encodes CAWTSIRGDQPQHF.

CDR3 nucleotide sequence: TGTGCCAGCAGTTACCTTGGTGGCACTGAAGCTTTCTTT. This codes for CASSYLGGTEAFF. This chain connects TRBV6-5 to TRBJ1-1; D is ambiguous. Trimming removed 2 bases from V and 4 bases from J, with 8 bases in between. Looked up from germline, CDR1 is MNHEY and CDR2 is SVGAGI. The CDR3 has 13 amino acids.

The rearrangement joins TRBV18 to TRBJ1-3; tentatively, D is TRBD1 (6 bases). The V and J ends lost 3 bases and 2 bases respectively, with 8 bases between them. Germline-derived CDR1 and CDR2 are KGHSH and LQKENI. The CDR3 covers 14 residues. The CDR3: CASSPGTTGNTIYF. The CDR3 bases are TGTGCCAGCTCACCCGGGACAACTGGAAACACCATATATTTT.

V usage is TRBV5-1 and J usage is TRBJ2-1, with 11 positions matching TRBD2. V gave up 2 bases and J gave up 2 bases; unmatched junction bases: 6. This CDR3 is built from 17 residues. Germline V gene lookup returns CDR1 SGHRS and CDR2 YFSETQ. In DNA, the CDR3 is TGCGCCAGCAGCTTCGACCCACTAGCGGGGGCCTACAATGAGCAGTTCTTC. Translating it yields CASSFDPLAGAYNEQFF.

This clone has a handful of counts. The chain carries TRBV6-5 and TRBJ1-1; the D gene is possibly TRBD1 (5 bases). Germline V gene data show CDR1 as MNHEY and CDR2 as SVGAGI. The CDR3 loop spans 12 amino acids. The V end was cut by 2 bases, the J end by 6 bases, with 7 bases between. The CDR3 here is CASSYGRAEAFF. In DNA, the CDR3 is TGTGCCAGCAGTTACGGCAGGGCTGAAGCTTTCTTT.

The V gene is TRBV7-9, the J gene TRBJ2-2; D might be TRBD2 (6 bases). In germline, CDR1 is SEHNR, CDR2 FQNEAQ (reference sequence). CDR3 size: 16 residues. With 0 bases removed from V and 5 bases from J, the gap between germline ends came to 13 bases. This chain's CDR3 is CASSLARGGRTGELFF. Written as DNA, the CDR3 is TGTGCCAGCAGCTTAGCGAGAGGAGGGCGAACCGGGGAGCTGTTTTTT.

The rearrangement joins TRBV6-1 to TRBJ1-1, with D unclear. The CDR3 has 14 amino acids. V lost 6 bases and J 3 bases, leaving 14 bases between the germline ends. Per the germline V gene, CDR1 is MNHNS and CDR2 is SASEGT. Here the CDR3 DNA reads TGTGCCAGCAGGGAGTACATGGGTGACACTGAAGCTTTCTTT. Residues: CASREYMGDTEAFF.

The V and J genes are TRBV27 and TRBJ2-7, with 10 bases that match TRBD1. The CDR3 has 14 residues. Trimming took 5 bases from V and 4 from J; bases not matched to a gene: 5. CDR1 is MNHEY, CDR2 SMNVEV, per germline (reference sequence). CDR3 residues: CASSPRDRGYEQYF. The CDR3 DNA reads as TGTGCCAGCAGTCCCCGGGACAGGGGATACGAGCAGTACTTC.

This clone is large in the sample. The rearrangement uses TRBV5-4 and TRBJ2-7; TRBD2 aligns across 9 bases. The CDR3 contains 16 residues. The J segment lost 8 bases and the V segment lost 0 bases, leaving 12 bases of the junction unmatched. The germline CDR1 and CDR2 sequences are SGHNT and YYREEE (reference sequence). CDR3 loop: CASSLDRAGGGVKQYF. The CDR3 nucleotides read TGTGCCAGCAGCTTGGATAGAGCGGGGGGAGGTGTCAAGCAGTACTTC.

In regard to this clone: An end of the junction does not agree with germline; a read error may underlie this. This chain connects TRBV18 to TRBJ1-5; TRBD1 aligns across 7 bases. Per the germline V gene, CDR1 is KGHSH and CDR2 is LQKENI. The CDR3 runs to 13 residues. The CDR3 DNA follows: TGTGCCAGCTCACGGGACAGCAACCAGCCCCAGCATTTT. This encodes CASSRDSNQPQHF.

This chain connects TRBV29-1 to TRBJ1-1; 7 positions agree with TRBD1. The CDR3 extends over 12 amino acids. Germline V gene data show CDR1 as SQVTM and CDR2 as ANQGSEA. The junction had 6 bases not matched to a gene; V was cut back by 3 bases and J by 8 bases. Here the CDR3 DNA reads TGCAGCGTTGAGGGGATCAGGGGGGAAGCTTTCTTT. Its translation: CSVEGIRGEAFF.

The CDR3 loop reads CASHGAGGPYEQYF. CDR3 DNA: TGTGCCAGCCATGGGGCCGGGGGGCCCTACGAGCAGTACTTC. The V gene is TRBV7-2, the J gene TRBJ2-7; D might be TRBD2 (7 bases). Germline values: CDR1 SGHTA, CDR2 FQGNSA. The V gene lost 8 bases and the J gene lost 2 bases, with 16 bases spanning the gap. The length of the CDR3 is 14 residues.

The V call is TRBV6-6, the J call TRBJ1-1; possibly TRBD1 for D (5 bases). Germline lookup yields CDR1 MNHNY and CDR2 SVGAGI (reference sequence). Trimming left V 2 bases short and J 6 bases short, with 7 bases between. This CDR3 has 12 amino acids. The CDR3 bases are TGTGCCAGCAGTTACGGCAGGGCTGAAGCTTTCTTT. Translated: CASSYGRAEAFF.

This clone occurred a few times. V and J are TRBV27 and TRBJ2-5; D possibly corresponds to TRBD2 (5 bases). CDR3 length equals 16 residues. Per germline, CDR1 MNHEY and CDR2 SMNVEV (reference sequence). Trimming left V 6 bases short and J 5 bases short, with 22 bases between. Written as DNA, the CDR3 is TGTGCCAGCAGAGAAACAATAGGACTGAGTGAGGAGACCCAGTACTTC. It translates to CASRETIGLSEETQYF.

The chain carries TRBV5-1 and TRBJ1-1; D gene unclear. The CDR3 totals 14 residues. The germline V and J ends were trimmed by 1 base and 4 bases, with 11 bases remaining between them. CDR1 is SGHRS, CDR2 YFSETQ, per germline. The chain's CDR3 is CASSLSGWFTEAFF. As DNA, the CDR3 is TGCGCCAGCAGCTTGTCCGGTTGGTTCACTGAAGCTTTCTTT.

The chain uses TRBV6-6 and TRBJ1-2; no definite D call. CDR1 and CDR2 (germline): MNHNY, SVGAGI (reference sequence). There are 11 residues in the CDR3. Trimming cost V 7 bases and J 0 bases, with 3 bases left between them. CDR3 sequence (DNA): TGTGCCAGCACGGCTAACTATGGCTACACCTTC. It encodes CASTANYGYTF.

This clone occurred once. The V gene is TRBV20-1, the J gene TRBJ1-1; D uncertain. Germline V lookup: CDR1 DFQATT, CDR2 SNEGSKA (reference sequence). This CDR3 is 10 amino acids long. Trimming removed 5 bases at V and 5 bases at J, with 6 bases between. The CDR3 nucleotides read TGCAGTGCTTTTGTGACTGAAGCTTTCTTT. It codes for CSAFVTEAFF.

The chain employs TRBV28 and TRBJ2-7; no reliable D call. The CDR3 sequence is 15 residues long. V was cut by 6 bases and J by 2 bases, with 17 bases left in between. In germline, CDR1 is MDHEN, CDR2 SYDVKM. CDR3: CASSRPPTDPYEQYF. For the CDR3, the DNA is TGTGCCAGCAGCCGCCCTCCGACGGACCCCTACGAGCAGTACTTC.

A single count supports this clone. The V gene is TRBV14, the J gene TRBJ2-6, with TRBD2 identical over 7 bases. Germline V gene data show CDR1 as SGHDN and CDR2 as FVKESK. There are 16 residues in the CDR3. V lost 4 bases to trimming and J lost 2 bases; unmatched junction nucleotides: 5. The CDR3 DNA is TGTGCCAGCAGCCCCCGGGGAGGGACTGGGGCCAACGTCCTGACTTTC. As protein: CASSPRGGTGANVLTF.

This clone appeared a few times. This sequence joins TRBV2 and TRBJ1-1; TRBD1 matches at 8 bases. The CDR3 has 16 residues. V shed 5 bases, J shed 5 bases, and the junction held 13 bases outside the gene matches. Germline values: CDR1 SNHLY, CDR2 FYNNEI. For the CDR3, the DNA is TGTGCCAGCAGTATCAACCCGGGACAGGAGGGAACTGAAGCTTTCTTT. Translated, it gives CASSINPGQEGTEAFF.

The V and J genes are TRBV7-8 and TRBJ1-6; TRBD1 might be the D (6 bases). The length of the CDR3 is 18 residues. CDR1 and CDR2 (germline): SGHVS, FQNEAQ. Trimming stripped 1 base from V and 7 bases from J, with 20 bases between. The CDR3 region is CASSLVGRLGTKNSPLHF. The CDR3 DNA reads TGTGCCAGCAGCTTAGTTGGTCGGCTTGGGACAAAAAATTCACCCCTCCACTTT.

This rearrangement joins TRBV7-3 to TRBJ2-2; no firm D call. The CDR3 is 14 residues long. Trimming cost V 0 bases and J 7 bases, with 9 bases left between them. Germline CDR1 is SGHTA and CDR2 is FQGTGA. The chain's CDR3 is CASSLTTFGGELFF. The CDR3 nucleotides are TGTGCCAGCAGCTTAACAACTTTTGGCGGGGAGCTGTTTTTT.

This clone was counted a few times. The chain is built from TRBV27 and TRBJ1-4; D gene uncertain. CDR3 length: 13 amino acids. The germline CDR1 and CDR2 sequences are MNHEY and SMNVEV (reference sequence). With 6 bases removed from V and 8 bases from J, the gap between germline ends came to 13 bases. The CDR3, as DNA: TGTGCCAGCAGCAAAAGGGTCGGAGAAAAACTGTTTTTT. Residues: CASSKRVGEKLFF.